The clone carrying this T cell receptor beta chain occurred many times. What it recognizes is unknown. The data are from a study of cytotoxic CD8 clonotypes in ibrutinib-treated CLL. Looking at the study overall: Response sampling occurred after a median 12 months of treatment (range 6 to 36). Across samples, productive templates numbered a few hundred thousand and productive rearrangements reached 94,082 on average. The study, taken as a whole, reports: Elevated clonality accompanied ibrutinib response, with a return toward baseline values at progression.

Trimming left V 1 base short and J 5 bases short, with 12 bases between. This CDR3 spans 16 amino acids. Germline CDR1 MDHEN, CDR2 SYDVKM. The repertoire was sequenced with immunoSEQ multiplex PCR; TCRdb's copy has only in-frame clones and lacks some. The table includes about 63,000 clones, approximately 62% detected once. The specimen was PBMCs, collected after 12 months of ibrutinib treatment. This TCR derives from a human donor with chronic lymphocytic leukemia. The chain carries TRBV28 and TRBJ1-6; a possible D gene is TRBD1 (6 bases). The CDR3 DNA sequence: TGTGCCAGCAGTTTATCAGCAGGGGCCGATAATTCACCCCTCCACTTT. Translating it yields CASSLSAGADNSPLHF.